The TCR beta chain described here comes from a study of regulatory T cells in long-lasting Graves disease. Whole-study context: Graves' disease counted as persistent after over 5 years of antithyroid drugs with positive TSH receptor antibodies. The study, taken as a whole, reports: Possibly, too few samples lowered accuracy. Study of thyroid tissue was not done, with only peripheral blood studied. Persistent cases favored TRBV28, TRBJ1-2 and TRBJ2-5.

Building of the TCR beta libraries involved iRepertoire HTBI primers and Arm-PCR of CDR3 regions. TCRdb re-called the multiplex PCR reads with MiXCR, one entry per CDR3 protein. The top ten hold under 50% of the sample, which has roughly 700,000 distinct CDR3 sequences, roughly 30% seen once. V was cut by 7 bases and J by 7 bases, with 16 bases left in between. There are 13 residues in the CDR3. Germline V lookup: CDR1 MNHNS, CDR2 SASEGT. Comment on this clonotype: Its antigen is not known.

Time point of the sample: persistent/refractory GD, antithyroid drugs over 5 years with positive TRAb. RNA isolated from PBMCs was used to make the TCR library. The sequence came from a female donor with Graves disease. V and J are TRBV6-1 and TRBJ1-2; D call uncertain. This sample comprised peripheral blood mononuclear cells (PBMCs), obtained when the disease was refractory, from a patient treated with antithyroid drugs. CDR3: CASTLTRLAGYTF. CDR3 sequence (DNA): TGTGCCAGCACCTTGACAAGGTTAGCTGGCTACACCTTC.